Listed below are T cell receptor beta chains from one sample, sequenced in a study of shared clonotypes between healthy human individuals. Data came from immunoSEQ multiplex PCR; TCRdb stores just in-frame clones and leaves some out. Of about 2.3 million clones in the sample, 85% to 95% were seen once. The material sequenced was naive CD4+ T cells from PBMCs. The receptors were gathered from a young man in good health. Some clones in this sample may be carry-over from other donors' samples. Both conserved end residues are part of each CDR3. The D gene is left open where the match is weak. Some rows mark clone size as missing; the rest say once, few, many or name a class of expanded clone.

v_call: TRBV20-1
d_call: -
j_call: TRBJ1-2
clone_size: few
cdr3_aa: CSAREDYGYTF
cdr3_nt: TGCAGTGCTAGAGAGGACTATGGCTACACCTTC

v_call: TRBV5-1
d_call: -
j_call: TRBJ2-7
clone_size: -
cdr3_aa: CASSLAQGGHRYEQYF
cdr3_nt: TGCGCCAGCAGCTTGGCCCAAGGAGGCCATCGGTACGAGCAGTACTTC

v_call: TRBV7-3
d_call: -
j_call: TRBJ2-3
clone_size: -
cdr3_aa: CASSYDRDTQYF
cdr3_nt: TGTGCCAGCAGCTACGACCGAGATACGCAGTATTTT

v_call: TRBV21-1
d_call: -
j_call: TRBJ1-1
clone_size: few
cdr3_aa: CASSKARDLNTEAFF
cdr3_nt: TGTGCCAGCAGCAAAGCGAGAGATCTGAACACTGAAGCTTTCTTT

v_call: TRBV2
d_call: TRBD1
j_call: TRBJ2-3
clone_size: -
cdr3_aa: CASRTGQGPQYF
cdr3_nt: TGTGCCAGCAGGACTGGACAGGGGCCCCAGTATTTT

v_call: TRBV6-5
d_call: -
j_call: TRBJ2-7
clone_size: -
cdr3_aa: CASRRDPWSYEQYF
cdr3_nt: TGTGCCAGCAGGCGGGACCCCTGGTCCTACGAGCAGTACTTC

v_call: TRBV5-1
d_call: TRBD1
j_call: TRBJ1-2
clone_size: few
cdr3_aa: CASSPGQNYGYTF
cdr3_nt: TGCGCCAGCAGCCCGGGACAGAACTATGGCTACACCTTC

v_call: TRBV6-1
d_call: TRBD1
j_call: TRBJ1-1
clone_size: -
cdr3_aa: CASSPRTGRNTEAFF
cdr3_nt: TGTGCCAGCAGTCCCCGGACAGGACGGAACACTGAAGCTTTCTTT

v_call: TRBV27
d_call: TRBD1
j_call: TRBJ2-1
clone_size: -
cdr3_aa: CASSLIGGAYNEQFF
cdr3_nt: TGTGCCAGCAGTTTAATAGGGGGCGCCTACAATGAGCAGTTCTTC

v_call: TRBV7-3
d_call: -
j_call: TRBJ2-3
clone_size: -
cdr3_aa: CASSPYYTDTQYF
cdr3_nt: TGTGCCAGCAGCCCTTACTACACAGATACGCAGTATTTT

v_call: TRBV2
d_call: -
j_call: TRBJ2-7
clone_size: -
cdr3_aa: CASSDLFPYEQYF
cdr3_nt: TGTGCCAGCAGTGATCTTTTTCCCTACGAGCAGTACTTC

v_call: TRBV28
d_call: -
j_call: TRBJ1-1
clone_size: -
cdr3_aa: CASSPSSGINTEAFF
cdr3_nt: TGTGCCAGCAGTCCCTCCTCAGGGATAAACACTGAAGCTTTCTTT

v_call: TRBV28
d_call: -
j_call: TRBJ2-5
clone_size: -
cdr3_aa: CASGPRETQYF
cdr3_nt: TGTGCCTCGGGACCGAGAGAGACCCAGTACTTC

v_call: TRBV5-1
d_call: -
j_call: TRBJ1-5
clone_size: few
cdr3_aa: CASSLSGGDQPQHF
cdr3_nt: TGCGCCAGCAGCTTGTCAGGAGGGGATCAGCCCCAGCATTTT

v_call: TRBV5-1
d_call: TRBD2
j_call: TRBJ2-7
clone_size: -
cdr3_aa: CASSLVLAGTYEQYF
cdr3_nt: TGCGCCAGCAGCTTGGTACTAGCGGGCACCTACGAGCAGTACTTC

v_call: TRBV7-9
d_call: TRBD2
j_call: TRBJ2-3
clone_size: -
cdr3_aa: CASSTRPGLAGTDTQYF
cdr3_nt: TGTGCCAGCAGCACCCGTCCGGGACTAGCGGGCACAGATACGCAGTATTTT

v_call: TRBV13
d_call: -
j_call: TRBJ2-1
clone_size: -
cdr3_aa: CASNWYNEQFF
cdr3_nt: TGTGCCAGCAACTGGTACAATGAGCAGTTCTTC

v_call: TRBV29-1
d_call: -
j_call: TRBJ2-1
clone_size: -
cdr3_aa: CSLSRVSYNEQFF
cdr3_nt: TGCAGCCTATCAAGGGTCTCCTACAATGAGCAGTTCTTC

v_call: TRBV28
d_call: -
j_call: TRBJ2-7
clone_size: -
cdr3_aa: CASSFILYEQYF
cdr3_nt: TGTGCCAGCAGTTTTATTCTCTACGAGCAGTACTTC

v_call: TRBV25-1
d_call: TRBD1
j_call: TRBJ1-5
clone_size: -
cdr3_aa: CASSPGQGVYSNQPQHF
cdr3_nt: TGTGCCAGCAGTCCGGGACAGGGGGTTTATAGCAATCAGCCCCAGCATTTT

v_call: TRBV9
d_call: -
j_call: TRBJ2-2
clone_size: -
cdr3_aa: CASSVRRVNTGELFF
cdr3_nt: TGTGCCAGCAGCGTGCGCCGGGTGAACACCGGGGAGCTGTTTTTT

v_call: TRBV11-3
d_call: -
j_call: TRBJ2-2
clone_size: -
cdr3_aa: CASSLVTDTGELFF
cdr3_nt: TGTGCCAGCAGCTTAGTGACAGATACCGGGGAGCTGTTTTTT

v_call: TRBV28
d_call: -
j_call: TRBJ1-2
clone_size: once
cdr3_aa: CASRQGRAFKGYTF
cdr3_nt: TGTGCCAGCAGGCAAGGGAGGGCCTTTAAGGGCTACACCTTC

v_call: TRBV18
d_call: -
j_call: TRBJ2-1
clone_size: -
cdr3_aa: CASHQTPLNEQFF
cdr3_nt: TGTGCCAGTCACCAGACGCCACTCAATGAGCAGTTCTTC

v_call: TRBV10-3
d_call: -
j_call: TRBJ2-7
clone_size: -
cdr3_aa: CAISESKGGSYEQYF
cdr3_nt: TGTGCCATCAGTGAGTCGAAAGGGGGCTCCTACGAGCAGTACTTC

v_call: TRBV2
d_call: TRBD1
j_call: TRBJ1-5
clone_size: -
cdr3_aa: CASSETPDRVVDQPQHF
cdr3_nt: TGTGCCAGCAGTGAAACCCCGGACAGGGTAGTGGATCAGCCCCAGCATTTT

v_call: TRBV18
d_call: TRBD2
j_call: TRBJ2-7
clone_size: -
cdr3_aa: CASSPPRWLAGGIGHSYEQYF
cdr3_nt: TGTGCCAGCTCACCACCGCGCTGGCTAGCGGGAGGAATAGGTCACTCCTACGAGCAGTACTTC

v_call: TRBV4-2
d_call: -
j_call: TRBJ2-2
clone_size: -
cdr3_aa: CASSQDWPPYTGELFF
cdr3_nt: TGTGCCAGCAGCCAAGATTGGCCTCCCTACACCGGGGAGCTGTTTTTT

v_call: TRBV4-3
d_call: -
j_call: TRBJ2-3
clone_size: -
cdr3_aa: CASSQELRAWSTDTQYF
cdr3_nt: TGCGCCAGCAGCCAAGAGCTCAGGGCTTGGAGCACAGATACGCAGTATTTT

v_call: TRBV7-3
d_call: -
j_call: TRBJ2-7
clone_size: -
cdr3_aa: CASSFSGAAYEQYF
cdr3_nt: TGTGCCAGCAGCTTTAGCGGAGCCGCCTACGAGCAGTACTTC

v_call: TRBV7-9
d_call: -
j_call: TRBJ2-3
clone_size: -
cdr3_aa: CASSLGTGEWADTQYF
cdr3_nt: TGTGCCAGCAGCCTCGGGACTGGTGAGTGGGCAGATACGCAGTATTTT

v_call: TRBV5-1
d_call: TRBD1
j_call: TRBJ1-2
clone_size: -
cdr3_aa: CASGDSYGYTF
cdr3_nt: TGCGCCAGCGGGGACAGTTATGGCTACACCTTC

v_call: TRBV5-4
d_call: TRBD2
j_call: TRBJ2-1
clone_size: once
cdr3_aa: CASSQTSAEFGEQFF
cdr3_nt: TGTGCCAGCAGCCAGACTAGCGCGGAGTTTGGTGAGCAGTTCTTC

v_call: TRBV28
d_call: -
j_call: TRBJ2-1
clone_size: once
cdr3_aa: CASTASQLYLYNEQFF
cdr3_nt: TGTGCCAGCACCGCTAGCCAATTGTACCTTTACAATGAGCAGTTCTTC

v_call: TRBV18
d_call: TRBD2
j_call: TRBJ2-2
clone_size: -
cdr3_aa: CASSLTGPGLAHTGELFF
cdr3_nt: TGTGCCAGCTCACTTACGGGGCCGGGACTAGCACACACCGGGGAGCTGTTTTTT

v_call: TRBV5-1
d_call: -
j_call: TRBJ1-1
clone_size: -
cdr3_aa: CASRQTGNMNTEAFF
cdr3_nt: TGCGCCAGCCGCCAAACGGGGAACATGAACACTGAAGCTTTCTTT

v_call: TRBV7-9
d_call: -
j_call: TRBJ2-3
clone_size: -
cdr3_aa: CASSRIRDWSGADTQYF
cdr3_nt: TGTGCCAGCAGCCGCATCCGGGATTGGTCCGGGGCTGATACGCAGTATTTT

v_call: TRBV2
d_call: -
j_call: TRBJ1-5
clone_size: -
cdr3_aa: CASSEQGSQPQHF
cdr3_nt: TGTGCCAGCAGTGAACAGGGTTCTCAGCCCCAGCATTTT

v_call: TRBV10-2
d_call: -
j_call: TRBJ1-2
clone_size: -
cdr3_aa: CASSELAYGYTF
cdr3_nt: TGCGCCAGCAGTGAGTTGGCCTATGGCTACACCTTC

v_call: TRBV7-2
d_call: TRBD2
j_call: TRBJ2-1
clone_size: -
cdr3_aa: CASSLPLLAGGFNEQFF
cdr3_nt: TGTGCCAGCAGCTTACCTTTACTAGCGGGAGGGTTCAATGAGCAGTTCTTC

v_call: TRBV28
d_call: TRBD1
j_call: TRBJ2-2
clone_size: -
cdr3_aa: CASRRGRGRTGELFF
cdr3_nt: TGTGCCAGCAGGCGCGGCAGGGGGCGTACCGGGGAGCTGTTTTTT